This T cell receptor (beta chain) was found in a study of T cell changes during pregnancy in multiple sclerosis. The CDR3 is made up of 15 amino acids. The V gene's germline CDR1 is LNHDA and CDR2 SQIVND (reference sequence). Trimming took 5 bases from V and 2 from J; bases not matched to a gene: 9. Using immunoSEQ multiplex PCR, the repertoire was profiled, and TCRdb retains in-frame clones only, with some absent. The sample has about 59,000 clones, over 90% seen once. This sample comprised CD8+ T cells from peripheral blood mononuclear cells, obtained in the third trimester of pregnancy. The receptor was derived from a female donor with multiple sclerosis, enrolled in a pregnancy study. The V gene is TRBV19, the J gene TRBJ2-7, with 7 bases that match TRBD2. CDR3 loop: CASSLGTTYPYEQYF. The DNA of the CDR3 is TGTGCCAGTAGTCTCGGGACTACTTACCCCTACGAGCAGTACTTC.